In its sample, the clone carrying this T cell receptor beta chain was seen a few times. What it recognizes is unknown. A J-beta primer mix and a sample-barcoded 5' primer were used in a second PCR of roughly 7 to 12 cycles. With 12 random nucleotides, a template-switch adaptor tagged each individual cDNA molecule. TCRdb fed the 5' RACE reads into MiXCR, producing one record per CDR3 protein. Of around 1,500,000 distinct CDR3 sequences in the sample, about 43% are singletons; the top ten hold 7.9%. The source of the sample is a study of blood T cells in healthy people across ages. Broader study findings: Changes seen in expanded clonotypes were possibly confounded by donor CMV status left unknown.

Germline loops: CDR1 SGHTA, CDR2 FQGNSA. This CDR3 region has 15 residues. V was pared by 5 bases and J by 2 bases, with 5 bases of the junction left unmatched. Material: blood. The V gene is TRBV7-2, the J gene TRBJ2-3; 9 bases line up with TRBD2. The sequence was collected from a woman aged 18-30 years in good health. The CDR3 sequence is CASSRSGGYTDTQYF. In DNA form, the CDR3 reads TGTGCCAGCAGCAGGAGCGGGGGGTACACAGATACGCAGTATTTT.